The next 17 T cell receptor beta chains were all read from a single sample in a study of early T cells in non-severe SARS-CoV-2 infection. A single record per CDR3 protein comes from TCRdb applying MiXCR to the 5' RACE reads. In the table there are roughly 100,000 distinct CDR3 sequences, 13% of which are singletons. Material: whole blood. Receptors originate from an adult who was a healthcare worker with PCR-confirmed SARS-CoV-2 infection or an uninfected control (not recorded which).

The V and J genes are TRBV5-5 and TRBJ2-7, with TRBD2 identical over 7 bases. This CDR3 has 12 amino acids. J gave up 2 bases and V 4 bases, and 0 bases lay outside the gene matches. The germline CDR1 and CDR2 sequences are SGHKS and YYEKEE (reference sequence). The CDR3 reads CASSAGAYEQYF. The DNA for the CDR3 is TGTGCCAGCAGCGCGGGGGCCTACGAGCAGTACTTC.

This clonotype was observed at least ten times. This chain links TRBV20-1 with TRBJ2-3, with D maybe TRBD2 (6 bases). Trimming left V 5 bases short and J 2 bases short, with 20 bases between. The CDR3 totals 16 residues. The germline V gene has CDR1 DFQATT and CDR2 SNEGSKA (reference sequence). CDR3 protein: CSADPPGRRATDTQYF. The CDR3, as DNA: TGCAGTGCTGACCCTCCAGGGAGGAGGGCCACAGATACGCAGTATTTT.

This clonotype was counted only a few times. The rearrangement uses TRBV20-1 and TRBJ1-4; D is ambiguous. The CDR3 consists of 12 residues. CDR1 and CDR2 from the germline V gene are DFQATT and SNEGSKA (reference sequence). Deletions cut 1 base from V and 4 bases from J, with 4 bases between. DNA of the CDR3: TGCAGTGCTAGAGGTCTTAATGAAAAACTGTTTTTT. Translating gives CSARGLNEKLFF.

The chain combines TRBV7-2 with TRBJ2-3; D unresolved. CDR1 and CDR2 (germline): SGHTA, FQGNSA. This CDR3 is built from 17 residues. V lost 2 bases to trimming and J lost 2 bases, with 17 bases between them. This chain's CDR3 is CASSLRSSPPFTDTQYF. The CDR3 nucleotides are TGTGCCAGCAGCTTACGGTCCTCCCCTCCCTTCACAGATACGCAGTATTTT.

This clonotype was detected only a few times. The CDR3 nucleotides are TGTGCCAGCAGCCCTATGCGAACGACAGGCGGCAGTCACTCCACCGGGGAGCTGTTTTTT. Translating it yields CASSPMRTTGGSHSTGELFF. V usage is TRBV14 and J usage is TRBJ2-2, with D perhaps TRBD1 (6 bases). CDR3 length equals 20 residues. Germline V gene lookup returns CDR1 SGHDN and CDR2 FVKESK. V lost 4 bases, J lost 4 bases, and 28 bases lay in between.

The chain carries TRBV28 and TRBJ2-1; 9 nucleotides line up with TRBD2. V was pared by 6 bases and J by 10 bases, with 37 bases of the junction left unmatched. This CDR3 has 23 residues. Germline loops: CDR1 MDHEN, CDR2 SYDVKM. The CDR3 DNA follows: TGTGCCAGCAGACATACCCCCTCCATATTAAATAGCGGGAGAGGAATTAAACGTGGCGAGCAGTTCTTC. Protein sequence: CASRHTPSILNSGRGIKRGEQFF. Combining the CDR3 with reference TRBV28 and TRBJ2-1 gives the whole variable domain DVKVTQSSRYLVKRTGEKVFLECVQDMDHENMFWYRQDPGLGLRLIYFSYDVKMKEKGDIPEGYSVSREKKERFSLILESASTNQTSMYLCASRHTPSILNSGRGIKRGEQFFGPGTRLTVL.

This chain joins TRBV10-3 and TRBJ2-3; 10 nucleotides align to TRBD2. The CDR3 is 14 residues long. CDR1 is ENHRY, CDR2 SYGVKD, per germline. With 11 bases clipped from V and 1 base from J, the junction kept 6 bases outside the gene matches. In DNA form, the CDR3 reads TGTGCCGCCCAGCGGGAGGGAGGCACAGATACGCAGTATTTT. It yields the protein CAAQREGGTDTQYF.

This clonotype was seen a handful of times. The chain links TRBV9 to TRBJ2-3; TRBD2 matches 8 bases. CDR1 is SGDLS, CDR2 YYNGEE, per germline. The CDR3 covers 15 residues. V was clipped by 4 bases and J by 2 bases; unmatched bases: 6. DNA of the CDR3: TGTGCCAGCAGCAGTAGCGGGATAACCACAGATACGCAGTATTTT. It specifies CASSSSGITTDTQYF. Full variable domain (outside the CDR3, taken from reference TRBV9 and TRBJ2-3): DSGVTQTPKHLITATGQRVTLRCSPRSGDLSVYWYQQSLDQGLQFLIQYYNGEERAKGNILERFSAQQFPDLHSELNLSSLELGDSALYFCASSSSGITTDTQYFGPGTRLTVL.

This clonotype was detected a few times. The chain recombines TRBV9 with TRBJ2-3, with 11 bases fitting TRBD2. The V gene's germline CDR1 is SGDLS and CDR2 YYNGEE. The trim removed 3 bases at V and 6 bases at J, leaving 6 bases unmatched. This CDR3 region has 15 residues. This CDR3 reads CASSATSGAPDTQYF. CDR3 DNA sequence: TGTGCCAGCAGCGCGACTAGCGGGGCGCCGGATACGCAGTATTTT.

The chain links TRBV29-1 to TRBJ2-3; 8 bases fit TRBD2. Germline CDR1 and CDR2: SQVTM and ANQGSEA. The CDR3 extends over 14 amino acids. The ends lost 6 bases at V and 3 bases at J; junction bases unmatched: 8. The CDR3 region has the DNA TGCAGCGTGGGGCTGACTAGCGCTACAGATACGCAGTATTTT. Amino acid sequence: CSVGLTSATDTQYF.

This clonotype came up many times. The V and J genes are TRBV7-8 and TRBJ1-1; D gene unclear. Trimming left V 1 base short and J 1 base short, with 7 bases between. Germline V lookup: CDR1 SGHVS, CDR2 FQNEAQ. The CDR3 sequence is 14 residues long. CDR3 residues: CASSLGGSNTEAFF. The CDR3 coding sequence is TGTGCCAGCAGCTTAGGGGGATCGAACACTGAAGCTTTCTTT.

This clonotype was seen only a few times. The CDR3: CASRGPDMQGANVLTF. The CDR3 DNA reads TGTGCCAGCCGGGGGCCGGACATGCAAGGGGCCAACGTCCTGACTTTC. The rearrangement links TRBV18 to TRBJ2-6; D could derive from TRBD1 or TRBD2 (6 bases each). CDR1 is KGHSH, CDR2 LQKENI, per germline. CDR3 length: 16 amino acids. V was clipped by 8 bases and J by 4 bases, with 18 bases between them.

In this sample, this clonotype turned up many times. The rearrangement links TRBV4-3 to TRBJ1-2, with D maybe TRBD1 (5 bases). Germline V gives CDR1 LGHNA, CDR2 YSLEER. The germline V and J ends were trimmed by 1 base and 0 bases, with 15 bases remaining between them. The CDR3 is 17 amino acids. The CDR3, as DNA: TGCGCCAGCAGCCAAGCATCGGTGGGAGGGGCTAACTATGGCTACACCTTC. Translated: CASSQASVGGANYGYTF.

This chain joins TRBV5-1 and TRBJ1-6; D is perhaps TRBD1 (5 bases). Trimming pared 6 bases from V and 8 bases from J, leaving 12 bases between. The CDR3 runs 13 residues. The germline CDR1 and CDR2 sequences are SGHRS and YFSETQ. CDR3 nucleotide sequence: TGCGCCAGCAATCAGGGCCAGGATTCACCCCTCCACTTT. Protein: CASNQGQDSPLHF. The variable domain in full, with the rest retrieved from reference TRBV5-1 and TRBJ1-6, is KAGVTQTPRYLIKTRGQQVTLSCSPISGHRSVSWYQQTPGQGLQFLFEYFSETQRNKGNFPGRFSGRQFSNSRSEMNVSTLELGDSALYLCASNQGQDSPLHFGNGTRLTVT.

The chain links TRBV2 to TRBJ2-7, with D tentatively TRBD2 (5 bases). The CDR3 covers 13 residues. The V gene lost 6 bases and the J gene lost 3 bases, with 12 bases spanning the gap. Germline CDR1 reads SNHLY; CDR2 reads FYNNEI. CDR3 nucleotide sequence: TGTGCCAGCAGCCTCAGCGGTTACTACGAGCAGTACTTC. As protein: CASSLSGYYEQYF.

A few counts support this clonotype. The chain links TRBV10-2 to TRBJ2-2; D is unclear. CDR3 length equals 13 residues. Germline V gene sequence: CDR1 WSHSY, CDR2 SAAADI. Trimming shortened V by 3 bases and J by 7 bases, and 9 bases separated the two germline ends. The CDR3 DNA reads TGCGCCAGCAGTGACGTCTTGCGCGGGGAGCTGTTTTTT. Translated, it gives CASSDVLRGELFF.

J is TRBJ2-7 and V is TRBV10-3; D possibly corresponds to TRBD2 (6 bases). The CDR3 spans 13 residues. The V gene's germline CDR1 is ENHRY and CDR2 SYGVKD. Trimming removed 4 bases at V and 4 bases at J, with 11 bases between. The CDR3 nucleotides read TGTGCCATCAGTGGGGACTTCTCGTACGAGCAGTACTTC. Amino acids: CAISGDFSYEQYF.